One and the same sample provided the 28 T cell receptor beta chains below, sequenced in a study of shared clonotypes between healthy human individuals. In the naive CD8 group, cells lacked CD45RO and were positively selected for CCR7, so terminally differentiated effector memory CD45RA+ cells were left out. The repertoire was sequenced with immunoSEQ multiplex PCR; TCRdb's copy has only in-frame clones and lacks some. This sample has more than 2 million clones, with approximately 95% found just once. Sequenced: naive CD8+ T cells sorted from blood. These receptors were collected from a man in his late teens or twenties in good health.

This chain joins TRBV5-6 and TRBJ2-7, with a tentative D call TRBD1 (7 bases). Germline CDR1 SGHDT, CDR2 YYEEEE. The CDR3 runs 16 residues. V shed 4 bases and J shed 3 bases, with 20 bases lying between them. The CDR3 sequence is CASSLSGDSKIYEQYF. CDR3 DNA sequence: TGTGCCAGCAGCCTCTCGGGGGACAGCAAAATCTACGAGCAGTACTTC.

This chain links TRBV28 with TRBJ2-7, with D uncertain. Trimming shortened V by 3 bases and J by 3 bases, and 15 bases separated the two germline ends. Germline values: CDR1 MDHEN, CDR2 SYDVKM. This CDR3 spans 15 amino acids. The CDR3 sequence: CASSFRLGSIYEQYF. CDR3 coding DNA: TGTGCCAGCAGTTTCCGCCTGGGCTCTATCTACGAGCAGTACTTC.

The CDR3: CASSHKDRGYEQYF. CDR3 in DNA: TGTGCCAGCAGCCATAAGGACAGGGGATACGAGCAGTACTTC. The rearrangement links TRBV5-5 to TRBJ2-7; 9 nucleotides line up with TRBD1. Germline trimming cut 4 bases from V and 4 bases from J; bases unmatched to any gene: 6. The CDR3 is 14 residues long. Germline values: CDR1 SGHKS, CDR2 YYEKEE (reference sequence). The entire variable domain, with the rest obtained from reference TRBV5-5 and TRBJ2-7, is as follows: DAGVTQSPTHLIKTRGQQVTLRCSPISGHKSVSWYQQVLGQGPQFIFQYYEKEERGRGNFPDRFSARQFPNYSSELNVNALLLGDSALYLCASSHKDRGYEQYFGPGTRLTVT.

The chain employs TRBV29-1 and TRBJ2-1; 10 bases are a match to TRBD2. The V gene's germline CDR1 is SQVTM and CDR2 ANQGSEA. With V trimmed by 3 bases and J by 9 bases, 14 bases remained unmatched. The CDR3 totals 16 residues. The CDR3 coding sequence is TGCAGCGTTGAGGGGCCGGGGACTAGCGAACCAATTGAGCAGTTCTTC. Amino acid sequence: CSVEGPGTSEPIEQFF.

CDR3 bases: TGTGCCATTGAGGGGAGGATCTCCTACGAGCAGTACTTC. It yields the protein CAIEGRISYEQYF. The rearrangement uses TRBV28 and TRBJ2-7; D might be TRBD2 (6 bases). The V end lost 10 bases, the J end lost 0 bases, and 13 bases lay between the germline ends. The CDR3 is made up of 13 amino acids. Germline loops: CDR1 MDHEN, CDR2 SYDVKM.

The CDR3 loop is CASSGGFPEQYF. The CDR3 DNA is TGTGCCAGCTCAGGGGGATTTCCCGAGCAGTACTTC. The chain carries TRBV28 and TRBJ2-7, with TRBD1 matching 7 bases. Germline V lookup: CDR1 MDHEN, CDR2 SYDVKM. The CDR3 length is 12 residues. V gave up 8 bases and J gave up 6 bases; unmatched junction bases: 7. The full variable domain, in which reference TRBV28 and TRBJ2-7 provide the parts outside the CDR3, is DVKVTQSSRYLVKRTGEKVFLECVQDMDHENMFWYRQDPGLGLRLIYFSYDVKMKEKGDIPEGYSVSREKKERFSLILESASTNQTSMYLCASSGGFPEQYFGPGTRLTVT.

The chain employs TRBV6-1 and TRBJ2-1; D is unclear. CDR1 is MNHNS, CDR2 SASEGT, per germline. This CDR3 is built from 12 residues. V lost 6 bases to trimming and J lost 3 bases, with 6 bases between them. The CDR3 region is CASRAYYNEQFF. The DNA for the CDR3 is TGTGCCAGCAGAGCATACTACAATGAGCAGTTCTTC.

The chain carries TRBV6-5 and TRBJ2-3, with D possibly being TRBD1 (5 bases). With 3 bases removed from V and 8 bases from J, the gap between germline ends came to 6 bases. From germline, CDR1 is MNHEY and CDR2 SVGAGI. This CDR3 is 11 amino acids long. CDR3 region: CASSYQGTQYF. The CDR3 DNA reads TGTGCCAGCAGTTATCAGGGTACGCAGTATTTT.

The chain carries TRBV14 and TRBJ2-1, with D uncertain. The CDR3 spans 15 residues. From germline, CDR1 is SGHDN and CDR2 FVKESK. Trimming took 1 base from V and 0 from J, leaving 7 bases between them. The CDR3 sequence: CASSQVASSYNEQFF. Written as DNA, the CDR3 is TGTGCCAGCAGCCAAGTTGCAAGCTCCTACAATGAGCAGTTCTTC.

CDR3 loop: CASSQGVRDEQFF. In DNA form, the CDR3 reads TGTGCCAGCAGTCAGGGAGTGAGGGATGAGCAGTTCTTC. The gene calls are TRBV7-9 and TRBJ2-1; D possibly uses TRBD1 or TRBD2 (5 bases each). V gave up 6 bases and J gave up 8 bases, with 14 bases separating them. This CDR3 comprises 13 residues. The germline V gene encodes CDR1 SEHNR and CDR2 FQNEAQ (reference sequence). The full variable domain, in which reference TRBV7-9 and TRBJ2-1 provide the parts outside the CDR3, is DTGVSQNPRHKITKRGQNVTFRCDPISEHNRLYWYRQTLGQGPEFLTYFQNEAQLEKSRLLSDRFSAERPKGSFSTLEIQRTEQGDSAMYLCASSQGVRDEQFFGPGTRLTVL.

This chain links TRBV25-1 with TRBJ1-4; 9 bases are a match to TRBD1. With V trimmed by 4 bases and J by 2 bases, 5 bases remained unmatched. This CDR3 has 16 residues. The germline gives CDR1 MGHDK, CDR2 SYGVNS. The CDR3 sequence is CASSGDRVGTNEKLFF. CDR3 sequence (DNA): TGTGCCAGCAGTGGGGACAGGGTTGGGACTAATGAAAAACTGTTTTTT.

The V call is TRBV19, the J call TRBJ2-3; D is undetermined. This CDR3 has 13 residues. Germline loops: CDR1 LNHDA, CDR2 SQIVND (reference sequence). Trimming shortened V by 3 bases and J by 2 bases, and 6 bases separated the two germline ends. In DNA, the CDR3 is TGTGCCAGTAGTATGAGTCTCACAGATACGCAGTATTTT. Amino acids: CASSMSLTDTQYF.

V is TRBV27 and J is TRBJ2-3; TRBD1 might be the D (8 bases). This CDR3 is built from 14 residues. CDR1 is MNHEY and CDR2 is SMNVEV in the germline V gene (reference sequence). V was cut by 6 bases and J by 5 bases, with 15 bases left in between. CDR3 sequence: CASRTGGAGDTQYF. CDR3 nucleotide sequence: TGTGCCAGCAGAACAGGGGGGGCGGGAGATACGCAGTATTTT.

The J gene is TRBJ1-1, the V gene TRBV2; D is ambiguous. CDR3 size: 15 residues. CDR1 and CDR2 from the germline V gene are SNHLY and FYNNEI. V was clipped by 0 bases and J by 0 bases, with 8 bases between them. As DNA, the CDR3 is TGTGCCAGCAGTGAAGCGGGCAACCTGAACACTGAAGCTTTCTTT. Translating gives CASSEAGNLNTEAFF.

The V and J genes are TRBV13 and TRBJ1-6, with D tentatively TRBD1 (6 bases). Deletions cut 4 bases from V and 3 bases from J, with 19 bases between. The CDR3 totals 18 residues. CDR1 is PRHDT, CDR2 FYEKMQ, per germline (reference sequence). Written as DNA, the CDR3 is TGTGCCAGCAGCTACATGTCAGGGGAGGGGATCTATAATTCACCCCTCCACTTT. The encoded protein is CASSYMSGEGIYNSPLHF.

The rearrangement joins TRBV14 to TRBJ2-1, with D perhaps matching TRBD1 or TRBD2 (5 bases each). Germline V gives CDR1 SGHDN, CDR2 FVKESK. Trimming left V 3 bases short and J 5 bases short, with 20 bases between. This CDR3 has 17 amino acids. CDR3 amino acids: CASSHPWDADPNNEQFF. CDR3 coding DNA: TGTGCCAGCAGCCACCCCTGGGACGCCGACCCGAACAATGAGCAGTTCTTC.

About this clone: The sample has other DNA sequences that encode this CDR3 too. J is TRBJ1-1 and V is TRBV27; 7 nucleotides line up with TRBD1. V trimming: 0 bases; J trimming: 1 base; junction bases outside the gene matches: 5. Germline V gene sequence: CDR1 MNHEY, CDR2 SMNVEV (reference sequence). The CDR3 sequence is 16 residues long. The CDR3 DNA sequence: TGTGCCAGCAGTTTATCACCGGGGACAGCGAACACTGAAGCTTTCTTT. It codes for CASSLSPGTANTEAFF.

CDR3 sequence: CASSPHTEAFF. CDR3 nucleotides: TGTGCCAGCAGTCCTCACACTGAAGCTTTCTTT. This chain links TRBV25-1 with TRBJ1-1; D remains unclear. This CDR3 is built from 11 residues. The germline gives CDR1 MGHDK, CDR2 SYGVNS. V was pared by 5 bases and J by 3 bases, with 4 bases between.

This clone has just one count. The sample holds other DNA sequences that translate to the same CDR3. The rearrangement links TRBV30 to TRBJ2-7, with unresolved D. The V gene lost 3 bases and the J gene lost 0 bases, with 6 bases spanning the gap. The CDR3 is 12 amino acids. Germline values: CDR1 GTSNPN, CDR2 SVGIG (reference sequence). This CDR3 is CAWSGLSYEQYF. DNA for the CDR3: TGTGCCTGGAGCGGCCTCTCCTACGAGCAGTACTTC.

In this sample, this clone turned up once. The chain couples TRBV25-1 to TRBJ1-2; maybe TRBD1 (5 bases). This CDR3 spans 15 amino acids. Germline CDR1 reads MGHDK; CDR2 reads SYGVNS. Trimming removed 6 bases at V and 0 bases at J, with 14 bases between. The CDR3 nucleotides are TGTGCCAGCAGCCCTACCCGGGGCCCTAACTATGGCTACACCTTC. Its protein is CASSPTRGPNYGYTF.

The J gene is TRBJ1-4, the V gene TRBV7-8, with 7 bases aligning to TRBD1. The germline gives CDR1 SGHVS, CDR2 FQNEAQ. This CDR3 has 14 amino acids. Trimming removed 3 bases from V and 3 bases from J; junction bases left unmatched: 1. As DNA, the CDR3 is TGTGCCAGCAGCTTGGGACAGTCTAATGAAAAACTGTTTTTT. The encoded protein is CASSLGQSNEKLFF.

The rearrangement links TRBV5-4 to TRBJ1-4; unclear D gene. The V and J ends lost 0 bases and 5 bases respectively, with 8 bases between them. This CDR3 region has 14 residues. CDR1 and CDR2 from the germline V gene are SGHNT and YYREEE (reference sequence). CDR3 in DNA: TGTGCCAGCAGCTTGGCTGGGGAGAATGAAAAACTGTTTTTT. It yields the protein CASSLAGENEKLFF. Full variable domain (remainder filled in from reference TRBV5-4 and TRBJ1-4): ETGVTQSPTHLIKTRGQQVTLRCSSQSGHNTVSWYQQALGQGPQFIFQYYREEENGRGNFPPRFSGLQFPNYSSELNVNALELDDSALYLCASSLAGENEKLFFGSGTQLSVL.

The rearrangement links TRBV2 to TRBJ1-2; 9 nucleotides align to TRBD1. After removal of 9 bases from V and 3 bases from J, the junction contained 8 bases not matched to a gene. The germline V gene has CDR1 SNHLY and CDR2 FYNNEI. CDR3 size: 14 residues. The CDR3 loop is CARNRGLGDYGYTF. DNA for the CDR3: TGTGCCAGAAACAGGGGGCTTGGGGACTATGGCTACACCTTC.

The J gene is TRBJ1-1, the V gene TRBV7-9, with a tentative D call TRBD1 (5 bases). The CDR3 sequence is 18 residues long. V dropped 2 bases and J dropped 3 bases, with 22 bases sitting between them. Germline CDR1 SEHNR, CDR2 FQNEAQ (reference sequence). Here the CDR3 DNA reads TGTGCCAGCAGCTTAAATGTCTGGCAGGGTTTTTCAGACACTGAAGCTTTCTTT. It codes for CASSLNVWQGFSDTEAFF.

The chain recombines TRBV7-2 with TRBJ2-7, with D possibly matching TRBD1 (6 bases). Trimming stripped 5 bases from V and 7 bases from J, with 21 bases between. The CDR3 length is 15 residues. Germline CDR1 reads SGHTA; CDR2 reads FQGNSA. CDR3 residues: CASSLPGTLFEEQYF. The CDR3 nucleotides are TGTGCCAGCAGCCTCCCCGGGACACTCTTCGAGGAGCAGTACTTC.

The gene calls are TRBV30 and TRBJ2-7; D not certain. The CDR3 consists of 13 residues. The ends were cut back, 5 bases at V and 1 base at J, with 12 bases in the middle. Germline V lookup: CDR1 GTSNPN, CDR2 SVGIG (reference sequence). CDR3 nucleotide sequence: TGTGCCTGGTCCGGGTACCTATCCTACGAGCAGTACTTC. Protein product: CAWSGYLSYEQYF.

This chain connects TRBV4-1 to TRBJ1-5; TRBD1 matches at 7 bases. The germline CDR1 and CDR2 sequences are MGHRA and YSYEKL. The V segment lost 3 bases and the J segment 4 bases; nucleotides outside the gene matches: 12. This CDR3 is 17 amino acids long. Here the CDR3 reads CASSQLMTGIGNQPQHF. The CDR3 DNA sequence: TGCGCCAGCAGCCAGCTCATGACAGGGATTGGAAATCAGCCCCAGCATTTT.

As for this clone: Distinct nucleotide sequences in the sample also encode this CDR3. The CDR3 bases are TGCGCCAGCAGCCAAGATTGGGCTAGCGGGTACTACGAGCAGTACTTC. As protein: CASSQDWASGYYEQYF. The V call is TRBV4-3, the J call TRBJ2-7; 8 nucleotides agree with TRBD2. Germline values: CDR1 LGHNA, CDR2 YSLEER. The CDR3 has 16 amino acids. Germline trimming cut 0 bases from V and 3 bases from J; bases unmatched to any gene: 7.